These 32 T cell receptor beta chains were sequenced from one sample in a study of blood T cell repertoires in COVID-19. Using immunoSEQ multiplex PCR, the repertoire was profiled, and TCRdb retains in-frame clones only, with some absent. The sample lists some 150,000 clones; around 90% were seen once. The specimen was peripheral blood. Receptors were obtained from a woman aged 60-75 years with active or convalescent COVID-19.

V usage is TRBV7-9 and J usage is TRBJ1-2; 7 nucleotides agree with TRBD1. The CDR3 is 13 amino acids. The germline V gene encodes CDR1 SEHNR and CDR2 FQNEAQ (reference sequence). Germline trimming cut 4 bases from V and 2 bases from J; bases unmatched to any gene: 1. CDR3 loop: CASSSTGNYGYTF. The CDR3 nucleotides are TGTGCCAGCAGCTCGACAGGGAACTATGGCTACACCTTC.

V and J are TRBV4-3 and TRBJ1-1; tentative D call: TRBD1 (5 bases). In germline, CDR1 is LGHNA, CDR2 YSLEER. This CDR3 comprises 13 residues. Trimming left V 0 bases short and J 3 bases short, with 5 bases between. DNA of the CDR3: TGCGCCAGCAGCCAAGAGACAGACACTGAAGCTTTCTTT. This translates into CASSQETDTEAFF.

The V and J genes are TRBV6-5 and TRBJ2-2; TRBD2 might be the D (7 bases). Germline V CDR1 and CDR2: MNHEY, SVGAGI. The CDR3 runs 15 residues. Between the trimmed V and J ends, which lost 7 bases and 4 bases, there was a span of 16 bases. The DNA of the CDR3 is TGTGCCAGCAAGATGGGGGGGGGCCCCACCGGGGAGCTGTTTTTT. Encoded protein: CASKMGGGPTGELFF.

By frequency in the sample, this clone is medium-sized. The gene calls are TRBV2 and TRBJ2-3, with 7 positions matching TRBD2. CDR1 is SNHLY, CDR2 FYNNEI, per germline. This CDR3 has 16 amino acids. The V and J ends lost 6 bases and 2 bases, in that order; junction bases with no gene match: 11. CDR3 protein: CASRRSSSGTTDTQYF. CDR3 DNA sequence: TGTGCCAGCAGGAGGAGCTCTAGCGGTACCACAGATACGCAGTATTTT.

The chain joins TRBV4-1 to TRBJ2-5; D possibly corresponds to TRBD2 (6 bases). Germline V gene lookup returns CDR1 MGHRA and CDR2 YSYEKL. This CDR3 region has 15 residues. Trimming cost V 3 bases and J 5 bases, with 16 bases left between them. The CDR3 DNA reads as TGCGCCAGCAGCCACCCCGCGACGGGGGATGAGACCCAGTACTTC. Protein: CASSHPATGDETQYF.

The gene calls are TRBV19 and TRBJ1-5, with D perhaps matching TRBD1 (6 bases). V was cut by 6 bases and J by 2 bases, with 11 bases left in between. CDR1 is LNHDA and CDR2 is SQIVND in the germline V gene (reference sequence). The CDR3 is 14 amino acids. DNA of the CDR3: TGTGCCAGTAGGTCGGGGGGCGGCAATCAGCCCCAGCATTTT. Translated, it gives CASRSGGGNQPQHF. Complete variable domain (other parts from reference TRBV19 and TRBJ1-5): DGGITQSPKYLFRKEGQNVTLSCEQNLNHDAMYWYRQDPGQGLRLIYYSQIVNDFQKGDIAEGYSVSREKKESFPLTVTSAQKNPTAFYLCASRSGGGNQPQHFGDGTRLSIL.

This sequence joins TRBV11-2 and TRBJ2-7, with D possibly TRBD1 on 5 matching bases. The V and J ends lost 5 bases and 13 bases respectively, with 15 bases between them. CDR3 length: 11 residues. In germline, CDR1 is SGHAT, CDR2 FQNNGV. The CDR3 here is CASSPNGRGYF. The CDR3 region has the DNA TGTGCCAGCAGCCCAAACGGAAGGGGCTACTTC.

CDR3 DNA sequence: TGTGCCAGCAGCCCGACAGGGGGGGATAATTCACCCCTCCACTTT. This encodes CASSPTGGDNSPLHF. V is TRBV7-3 and J is TRBJ1-6, with TRBD1 matching over 9 bases. J gave up 5 bases and V 5 bases, and 4 bases lay outside the gene matches. Germline V gives CDR1 SGHTA, CDR2 FQGTGA. This CDR3 comprises 15 residues.

The rearrangement links TRBV9 to TRBJ2-4; 7 nucleotides agree with TRBD1. Germline-derived CDR1 and CDR2 are SGDLS and YYNGEE. The CDR3 consists of 18 residues. The V and J ends lost 0 bases and 6 bases, in that order; junction bases with no gene match: 15. This chain's CDR3 is CASSVAPTDRAGRNIQYF. CDR3 nucleotide sequence: TGTGCCAGCAGCGTAGCCCCGACCGACAGGGCTGGTCGAAACATTCAGTACTTC.

This clone was seen more than once but under ten times. This rearrangement joins TRBV5-1 to TRBJ1-2; 8 bases are a match to TRBD1. V lost 4 bases to trimming and J lost 2 bases; unmatched junction nucleotides: 7. From germline, CDR1 is SGHRS and CDR2 YFSETQ. The CDR3 is made up of 15 amino acids. The CDR3 is CASSSGQGLNYGYTF. As DNA, the CDR3 is TGCGCCAGCAGCAGTGGACAGGGCCTAAACTATGGCTACACCTTC.

The V gene is TRBV19, the J gene TRBJ2-1; 8 bases are a match to TRBD1. The CDR3 is 21 amino acids. Germline lookup yields CDR1 LNHDA and CDR2 SQIVND (reference sequence). J lost 10 bases, V lost 4 bases, and 30 bases had no gene match. The chain's CDR3 is CASSTLLDRVGGIARREEQFF. As DNA, the CDR3 is TGTGCCAGTAGTACCTTACTGGACAGGGTCGGAGGAATAGCGAGAAGAGAGGAGCAGTTCTTC.

The chain joins TRBV19 to TRBJ2-2; D is undetermined. The CDR3 consists of 13 residues. V was trimmed by 9 bases and J by 1 base, leaving 9 bases between them. Germline loops: CDR1 LNHDA, CDR2 SQIVND (reference sequence). The CDR3 coding sequence is TGTGCCAGCTCTTCGGGGAACACCGGGGAGCTGTTTTTT. Translation: CASSSGNTGELFF.

Here the CDR3 reads CASSSTPLAGGSTDTQYF. The CDR3 DNA sequence: TGCGCCAGCAGTTCGACCCCTCTAGCGGGGGGTAGCACAGATACGCAGTATTTT. The rearrangement joins TRBV5-1 to TRBJ2-3, with 11 bases matching TRBD2. With V trimmed by 5 bases and J by 0 bases, 11 bases remained unmatched. The germline CDR1 and CDR2 sequences are SGHRS and YFSETQ. CDR3 size: 18 residues.

The rearrangement uses TRBV7-6 and TRBJ2-1, with 7 bases aligning to TRBD2. Germline loops: CDR1 SGHVS, CDR2 FNYEAQ. This CDR3 region has 15 residues. V lost 1 base, J lost 5 bases, and 5 bases stayed unmatched. In DNA form, the CDR3 reads TGTGCCAGCAGCTTAGTAGCGGGTGAAGACAATGAGCAGTTCTTC. This gives the protein CASSLVAGEDNEQFF.

This rearrangement joins TRBV10-1 to TRBJ1-3; D ambiguous. V shed 3 bases and J shed 0 bases, with 3 bases lying between them. The CDR3 has 13 amino acids. Per germline, CDR1 WNHNN and CDR2 SYGVQD (reference sequence). This chain's CDR3 is CASSDSSGNTIYF. The DNA of the CDR3 is TGCGCCAGCAGTGACAGCTCTGGAAACACCATATATTTT.

Points on this clone: Additional DNA sequences in this sample encode the identical CDR3. For the CDR3, the DNA is TGTGCCAGTAGTTCGGGGGGCAATCAGCCCCAGCATTTT. It translates to CASSSGGNQPQHF. The V call is TRBV19, the J call TRBJ1-5, with D maybe TRBD1 (5 bases). V was pared by 5 bases and J by 2 bases, with 7 bases between. The CDR3 contains 13 residues. Germline V lookup: CDR1 LNHDA, CDR2 SQIVND (reference sequence).

This clone was seen a few times. This chain connects TRBV7-6 to TRBJ1-4; D possibly corresponds to TRBD1 (6 bases). Trimming shortened V by 5 bases and J by 8 bases, and 12 bases separated the two germline ends. The germline V gene has CDR1 SGHVS and CDR2 FNYEAQ. The CDR3 totals 13 residues. The DNA for the CDR3 is TGTGCCAGCAGCGGGGGCCCTGGGGAAAAACTGTTTTTT. Translation: CASSGGPGEKLFF.

The V and J genes are TRBV18 and TRBJ2-1; D is undetermined. The V and J ends lost 6 bases and 5 bases respectively, with 20 bases between them. The CDR3 runs to 16 residues. Germline V gene sequence: CDR1 KGHSH, CDR2 LQKENI. CDR3: CASSPPLAGRDNEQFF. The CDR3 DNA reads TGTGCCAGCTCCCCGCCGTTAGCCGGCCGAGACAATGAGCAGTTCTTC.

The chain joins TRBV19 to TRBJ1-6; D might be TRBD1 (5 bases). This CDR3 comprises 15 residues. Deletions cut 6 bases from V and 2 bases from J, with 11 bases between. Looked up from germline, CDR1 is LNHDA and CDR2 is SQIVND (reference sequence). CDR3 sequence (DNA): TGTGCCAGTAGCCAGGGCTTGGCCTATAATTCACCCCTCCACTTT. It encodes CASSQGLAYNSPLHF.

This clone has just one count. The gene calls are TRBV3-1 (or the pseudogene TRBV3-2) and TRBJ2-3; 7 bases fit TRBD2. This CDR3 has 11 residues. The germline V gene has CDR1 LGHDT and CDR2 YNNKEL (reference sequence). V was clipped by 9 bases and J by 5 bases; unmatched bases: 2. The CDR3 bases are TGTGCCAGTTCTAGCGGAGATACGCAGTATTTT. This encodes CASSSGDTQYF.

The rearrangement links TRBV19 to TRBJ1-1; D might be TRBD1 (5 bases). Germline CDR1 LNHDA, CDR2 SQIVND (reference sequence). V lost 9 bases, J lost 4 bases, and 12 bases lay in between. This CDR3 has 12 amino acids. CDR3 loop: CASQGGSTEAFF. CDR3 sequence (DNA): TGTGCCAGCCAGGGAGGGTCCACTGAAGCTTTCTTT.

V usage is TRBV4-1 and J usage is TRBJ1-1; D call uncertain. V dropped 5 bases and J dropped 2 bases, with 18 bases sitting between them. Per germline, CDR1 MGHRA and CDR2 YSYEKL. The CDR3 extends over 16 amino acids. CDR3 residues: CASSTSGIRVNTEAFF. In DNA, the CDR3 is TGCGCCAGCAGCACCAGCGGCATAAGGGTTAACACTGAAGCTTTCTTT.

This clone was detected a few times. CDR3: CASSTGMGEKLFF. CDR3 nucleotides: TGTGCCAGCTCTACAGGTATGGGAGAAAAACTGTTTTTT. The chain has TRBV18 and TRBJ1-4, with a possible D match to TRBD1 (5 bases). The germline CDR1 and CDR2 sequences are KGHSH and LQKENI. This CDR3 spans 13 amino acids. V shed 6 bases and J shed 8 bases, with 13 bases lying between them.

In nucleotides, the CDR3 is TGTGCCAGCAGCCCCCCCGACAGGGGCTATGGCTACACCTTC. Encoded protein: CASSPPDRGYGYTF. The gene calls are TRBV5-4 and TRBJ1-2; TRBD1 aligns across 8 bases. CDR1 and CDR2 (germline): SGHNT, YYREEE (reference sequence). The CDR3 runs 14 residues. V gave up 4 bases and J gave up 4 bases; unmatched junction bases: 6.

The V gene is TRBV7-6, the J gene TRBJ1-6; D is perhaps TRBD1 (6 bases). Germline values: CDR1 SGHVS, CDR2 FNYEAQ. The CDR3 is 16 amino acids. V was shortened by 0 bases and J by 10 bases, with 16 bases between the two germline ends. The CDR3 DNA follows: TGTGCCAGCAGCTTAGCGCTTGGGGGCTCGGGGTCACCCCTCCACTTT. Translating it yields CASSLALGGSGSPLHF.

J is TRBJ2-7 and V is TRBV12-3 or TRBV12-4; D gene ambiguous. The CDR3 runs 12 residues. The V end was cut by 5 bases, the J end by 4 bases, with 9 bases between. The CDR3 loop is CASSTNTYEQYF. The CDR3 DNA reads TGTGCCAGCAGTACTAACACGTACGAGCAGTACTTC.

This clone is labeled medium-sized (0.01 to 0.1%). CDR3 amino acids: CASSLDWEQFF. The CDR3 DNA follows: TGTGCCAGCAGCTTAGACTGGGAGCAGTTCTTC. V usage is TRBV7-2 and J usage is TRBJ2-1; D is undetermined. The CDR3 spans 11 residues. Germline CDR1 reads SGHTA; CDR2 reads FQGNSA. Trimming stripped 1 base from V and 10 bases from J, with 5 bases between.

The chain carries TRBV10-3 and TRBJ1-2; D might be TRBD1 (5 bases). CDR3 size: 14 residues. CDR1 is ENHRY, CDR2 SYGVKD, per germline. Trimming pared 3 bases from V and 7 bases from J, leaving 15 bases between. CDR3 bases: TGTGCCATCAGTGACACAGGTCGCCTAGGTGGCTACACCTTC. Protein sequence: CAISDTGRLGGYTF.

This chain joins TRBV27 and TRBJ1-1; the match to TRBD1 covers 8 bases. Germline V gene sequence: CDR1 MNHEY, CDR2 SMNVEV (reference sequence). CDR3 size: 14 residues. J gave up 1 base and V 8 bases, and 6 bases lay outside the gene matches. CDR3 loop: CASSRQGSNTEAFF. The CDR3 DNA reads TGTGCCAGCTCCCGACAGGGGTCGAACACTGAAGCTTTCTTT.

The chain has TRBV6-1 and TRBJ1-5; D unclear. Germline assignment: CDR1 MNHNS and CDR2 SASEGT. The CDR3 totals 14 residues. Between the trimmed V and J ends, which lost 5 bases and 7 bases, there was a span of 15 bases. The CDR3 protein is CASSSGRSFQPQHF. The DNA for the CDR3 is TGTGCCAGCAGTTCCGGCAGGTCGTTCCAGCCCCAGCATTTT.

The chain has TRBV6-2 or TRBV6-3 and TRBJ1-5; D might be TRBD1 (5 bases). This CDR3 is 15 amino acids long. The V gene's germline CDR1 is MNHEY and CDR2 SVGEGT. V lost 2 bases and J 0 bases, leaving 8 bases between the germline ends. CDR3 bases: TGTGCCAGCAGTTACCCGGGACTTAGCAATCAGCCCCAGCATTTT. It translates to CASSYPGLSNQPQHF.

The V gene is TRBV5-4, the J gene TRBJ2-1, with D perhaps matching TRBD2 (5 bases). Germline values: CDR1 SGHNT, CDR2 YYREEE (reference sequence). Trimming shortened V by 0 bases and J by 4 bases, and 11 bases separated the two germline ends. The CDR3 covers 15 residues. CDR3 DNA sequence: TGTGCCAGCAGCTTGGCTAGCCTCACTTACAATGAGCAGTTCTTC. Its protein is CASSLASLTYNEQFF.